These T cell receptor beta chains were read from a single sample in a study of radiotherapy plus CTLA-4 blockade in lung cancer. Clones were sequenced by immunoSEQ multiplex PCR, and TCRdb holds only the in-frame ones, with some missing. This sample yields tens of thousands of clones, of which under 80% are seen a single time; around 7.7% belongs to the top ten. Sequences were derived from peripheral blood, sampled from a patient treated with radiotherapy plus ipilimumab. Receptors originate from a human donor with non-small cell lung cancer who had stable disease on radiotherapy plus ipilimumab. CDR3s include the opening cysteine and the closing phenylalanine or tryptophan.

V gene	J gene	CDR3 length	CDR3 protein
TRBV7-9	TRBJ2-2	18	CASSPRTSGGRGTGELFF
TRBV27	TRBJ1-5	13	CASSHYSNQPQHF
TRBV6-6	TRBJ2-3	13	CASSYRGEDTQYF
TRBV5-6	TRBJ2-7	14	CASSLSAGTYEQYF
TRBV5-6	TRBJ1-5	12	CASSLGNQPQHF
TRBV28	TRBJ2-3	15	CASSLRVALTDTQYF
TRBV6-1	TRBJ2-5	16	CASSERREARQETQYF
TRBV18	TRBJ2-1	14	CASSPTARNNEQFF
TRBV28	TRBJ1-5	16	CASSFRGGASNQPQHF
TRBV19	TRBJ2-3	14	CASSIIQSTDTQYF
TRBV27	TRBJ1-1	13	CASSLGTGSEAFF
TRBV16	TRBJ1-2	19	CASSHQSPRFGSSYYGYTF
TRBV6-5	TRBJ1-1	13	CASSYTRRTEAFF
TRBV5-1	TRBJ1-3	15	CASSLAVGSGNTIYF
TRBV7-2	TRBJ1-5	15	CASSKGRIGNQPQHF
TRBV4-3	TRBJ1-2	16	CASSQEIVGRFTRYTF
TRBV18	TRBJ1-5	18	CASSPPLEAGPSNQPQHF
TRBV10-3	TRBJ1-6	14	CAISRDSQSSPLHF
TRBV6-6	TRBJ1-5	16	CASSYSSSGSGQPQHF
TRBV2	TRBJ1-1	13	CASSVGGGGEAFF
TRBV9	TRBJ1-2	15	CASSVSGTRTDGYTF
TRBV4-3	TRBJ1-1	14	CASSHLQGDTEAFF
TRBV5-1	TRBJ1-3	16	CASSVGGTGAGNTIYF
TRBV18	TRBJ1-2	13	CASSDRGGYGYTF
TRBV6-1	TRBJ1-5	15	CASTLDRVGTQPQHF
TRBV19	TRBJ1-2	16	CASRPLGQNKEDGYTF
TRBV6-1	TRBJ2-6	15	CASSESNSGANVLTF
TRBV14	TRBJ2-5	14	CASSHWTGQETQYF
TRBV6-5	TRBJ1-4	14	CASSYGGRVGKLFF
TRBV5-4	TRBJ1-2	16	CASSWGRAGGTRGYTF
TRBV7-8	TRBJ1-2	15	CASSLDRGTVHGYTF
TRBV2	TRBJ1-6	17	CASSFGLSSSYNSPLHF
TRBV5-1	TRBJ2-2	14	CASRDGQKTGELFF
TRBV6-1	TRBJ1-1	14	CASTPGGGSTEAFF
TRBV29-1	TRBJ2-3	15	CSVVGLAGGLDTQYF
TRBV6-1	TRBJ1-2	13	CASSGNSPYGYTF
TRBV5-1	TRBJ2-4	13	CASSRSPRSIQYF
TRBV2	TRBJ1-2	14	CASWRDSANYGYTF
TRBV5-1	TRBJ2-5	15	CASSPERTSGGSQYF
TRBV7-2	TRBJ2-5	13	CASSSNREETQYF
TRBV6-1	TRBJ2-3	12	CASSYVADTQCF
TRBV4-1	TRBJ1-2	16	CASSQTATAPNYGYTF
TRBV10-1	TRBJ2-7	15	CASRPGQGEIDEQYF
TRBV9	TRBJ2-1	13	CASSANLNNEQFF
TRBV12-5	TRBJ1-1	12	CASGLVPGEAFF
TRBV7-9	TRBJ2-3	16	CASRDLSGGDADTQYF
TRBV5-4	TRBJ1-3	15	CASSSGTGSGNTIYF
TRBV19	TRBJ2-3	12	CASSMVPDTQYF
TRBV2	TRBJ1-1	12	CASSSEPTEAFF
TRBV4-3	TRBJ1-2	16	CASSQDRGDINYGYTF
TRBV9	TRBJ2-1	16	CASSVGEGFPRDEQFF
TRBV19	TRBJ1-2	13	CASKEGGNYGYTF
TRBV6-5	TRBJ1-1	15	CASSPTGPPFQGAFF